This passage covers 14 T cell receptor beta chains from one sample sequenced in a study of beta chain features in type 1 diabetes. Of the isolated RNA, all was reverse transcribed, and so the sequenced material was expressed TCRB transcripts. TCRdb keeps only in-frame clones here, not all; method: immunoSEQ multiplex PCR. The sample consists of over 150,000 clones, 10% to 15% of them appearing once. Input material: central memory CD4+ T cells from blood. The receptors here all came from a young woman in good health.

This clone was seen only a few times. One junction end disagrees with the germline gene, perhaps due to a read error. The chain uses TRBV7-7 and TRBJ2-7; D is ambiguous. Germline V gene sequence: CDR1 SSHAT, CDR2 FNYEAQ (reference sequence). CDR3 length: 13 residues. CDR3 DNA sequence: TGTGCTAGCAGCCAAGGCAGGCCCTACGAGCAGTACTTC. Translating gives CASSQGRPYEQYF.

This clone has only a few counts. This chain links TRBV7-9 with TRBJ1-4, with 10 bases lining up with TRBD1. With V trimmed by 5 bases and J by 7 bases, 7 bases remained unmatched. The germline V gene has CDR1 SEHNR and CDR2 FQNEAQ (reference sequence). The CDR3 sequence is 15 residues long. CDR3 in amino acids: CASSMGQGSIEKLFF. CDR3 nucleotide sequence: TGTGCCAGCAGCATGGGACAGGGGAGTATTGAAAAACTGTTTTTT.

The DNA for the CDR3 is TGCGCCAGCAGTCAACCACCGGGACAGGGGGCGCATCAGCCCCAGCATTTT. Its translation is CASSQPPGQGAHQPQHF. The chain recombines TRBV23-1 with TRBJ1-5, with TRBD1 matching 12 bases. TRBV23-1 counts as an open reading frame of uncertain function. The CDR3 contains 17 residues. With 2 bases clipped from V and 5 bases from J, the junction kept 7 bases outside the gene matches.

In this sample, this clone turned up a few times. The chain has TRBV7-9 and TRBJ2-3, with TRBD2 matching 9 bases. CDR1 is SEHNR, CDR2 FQNEAQ, per germline (reference sequence). V gave up 5 bases and J gave up 4 bases; unmatched junction bases: 10. CDR3 length: 16 amino acids. CDR3 nucleotides: TGTGCCAGCAGCCCCCACTGGCGGGAGGGTCCAGATACGCAGTATTTT. Amino acids: CASSPHWREGPDTQYF. The complete variable domain, with remaining parts taken from reference TRBV7-9 and TRBJ2-3, reads DTGVSQNPRHKITKRGQNVTFRCDPISEHNRLYWYRQTLGQGPEFLTYFQNEAQLEKSRLLSDRFSAERPKGSFSTLEIQRTEQGDSAMYLCASSPHWREGPDTQYFGPGTRLTVL.

This chain links TRBV2 with TRBJ1-2; the match to TRBD1 covers 10 bases. CDR1 is SNHLY, CDR2 FYNNEI, per germline. The CDR3 is 12 amino acids. The V and J ends lost 7 bases and 7 bases, in that order; junction bases with no gene match: 3. DNA for the CDR3: TGTGCCAGCAACGACAGGGGGCTTGGCTACACCTTC. It translates to CASNDRGLGYTF.

A few counts support this clone. This rearrangement joins TRBV28 to TRBJ2-7; D not resolved. Trimming stripped 5 bases from V and 5 bases from J, with 7 bases between. Germline V gene sequence: CDR1 MDHEN, CDR2 SYDVKM. CDR3 length: 11 amino acids. The CDR3 nucleotides read TGTGCCAGCAGTCCCCGAGACGAGCAGTACTTC. Translation gives CASSPRDEQYF.

The sample holds many counts of this clone. The chain links TRBV2 to TRBJ2-7; 8 bases line up with TRBD1. V lost 5 bases, J lost 0 bases, and 12 bases stayed unmatched. The CDR3 contains 17 residues. Looked up from germline, CDR1 is SNHLY and CDR2 is FYNNEI. The CDR3 region has the DNA TGTGCCAGCAGTCGTTTGGGCGGACAGGGAGGCTCCTACGAGCAGTACTTC. Protein product: CASSRLGGQGGSYEQYF.

This chain connects TRBV6-1 to TRBJ2-5; 9 bases agree with TRBD2. With 4 bases clipped from V and 5 bases from J, the junction kept 8 bases outside the gene matches. Per the germline V gene, CDR1 is MNHNS and CDR2 is SASEGT. The length of the CDR3 is 15 residues. CDR3 region: CASSARAGGDETQYF. CDR3 nucleotide sequence: TGTGCCAGCAGTGCCCGAGCGGGAGGAGACGAGACCCAGTACTTC.

A few counts support this clone. The chain has TRBV7-6 and TRBJ2-7, with D possibly being TRBD2 (5 bases). The CDR3 covers 12 residues. The V and J ends lost 5 bases and 6 bases respectively, with 11 bases between them. Germline-derived CDR1 and CDR2 are SGHVS and FNYEAQ. The CDR3 spells CASSPSGIEQYF. The CDR3 bases are TGTGCCAGCAGCCCCTCCGGGATCGAGCAGTACTTC. Combining the CDR3 with reference TRBV7-6 and TRBJ2-7 gives the whole variable domain GAGVSQSPRYKVTKRGQDVALRCDPISGHVSLYWYRQALGQGPEFLTYFNYEAQQDKSGLPNDRFSAERPEGSISTLTIQRTEQRDSAMYRCASSPSGIEQYFGPGTRLTVT.

This chain connects TRBV18 to TRBJ2-3; TRBD2 aligns across 9 bases. The V and J ends lost 4 bases and 4 bases, in that order; junction bases with no gene match: 3. Germline loops: CDR1 KGHSH, CDR2 LQKENI. This CDR3 has 14 amino acids. CDR3 sequence: CASSQGLAADTQYF. As DNA, the CDR3 is TGTGCCAGCTCACAGGGACTAGCTGCAGATACGCAGTATTTT.

This clone has just a few counts. The chain has TRBV30 and TRBJ1-3; the D gene is possibly TRBD1 (5 bases). The V and J ends lost 5 bases and 4 bases respectively, with 9 bases between them. The CDR3 length is 12 residues. From germline, CDR1 is GTSNPN and CDR2 SVGIG (reference sequence). The CDR3 spells CAWGTDGNTIYF. The CDR3, as DNA: TGTGCCTGGGGGACTGACGGAAACACCATATATTTT.

This chain joins TRBV5-1 and TRBJ1-4; the D is unclear. CDR1 and CDR2 (germline): SGHRS, YFSETQ. Trimming shortened V by 5 bases and J by 0 bases, and 5 bases separated the two germline ends. CDR3 length: 13 amino acids. The CDR3 loop reads CASSSATNEKLFF. DNA of the CDR3: TGCGCCAGCAGTTCTGCAACTAATGAAAAACTGTTTTTT.

This clone was picked up a small number of times. The chain joins TRBV5-6 to TRBJ1-5; the match to TRBD1 covers 8 bases. J gave up 2 bases and V 0 bases, and 7 bases lay outside the gene matches. This CDR3 spans 17 amino acids. In germline, CDR1 is SGHDT, CDR2 YYEEEE. This CDR3 is CASSLGQGASRNQPQHF. In nucleotides, the CDR3 is TGTGCCAGCAGCTTGGGGCAGGGGGCTTCGCGCAATCAGCCCCAGCATTTT.

The sample holds a few counts of this clone. The chain couples TRBV7-9 to TRBJ2-5; D is undetermined. With 0 bases removed from V and 1 base from J, the gap between germline ends came to 12 bases. Germline CDR1 reads SEHNR; CDR2 reads FQNEAQ (reference sequence). This CDR3 comprises 16 residues. CDR3 loop: CASSLASGGSQETQYF. The DNA of the CDR3 is TGTGCCAGCAGCTTAGCGTCGGGTGGTTCCCAAGAGACCCAGTACTTC.